This T cell receptor beta chain was obtained from a study of post-analysis software for immune sequencing data. In the study overall: The cohort encompassed relapsing-remitting, secondary progressive and progressive-relapsing multiple sclerosis disease courses. Study-wide findings and caveats: Compared with controls, patients had more of about 5 TRBV segments, including TRBV5-6, TRBV5-1 and TRBV20-1. The authors found that F measure strongly co-clustered same-batch samples. In multiple sclerosis, normalized Chao1 diversity was significantly below that of controls.

Comments on this clonotype: Its antigen remains unidentified.

Tagging with unique molecular identifiers was a feature of the TCR beta cDNA libraries. The source material, about 0.85 to 11 million T cells, gave rise to 400,000 to 550,000 cDNA molecules. TCRdb itself ran the PCR reads through MiXCR, one entry per CDR3 protein. The sample records fewer than 850,000 distinct CDR3 sequences, 30% being singletons. CDR3 size: 13 residues. Trimming stripped 1 base from V and 10 bases from J, with 12 bases between. CDR1 is SGHRS and CDR2 is YFSETQ in the germline V gene. This receptor was taken from a girl aged 10 to 17 with multiple sclerosis. The sequenced sample was blood. This chain uses TRBV5-1 with TRBJ2-1; no reliable D call. CDR3 sequence: CASSLRLGMEQFF. The CDR3 DNA reads as TGCGCCAGCAGCTTGAGACTGGGGATGGAGCAGTTCTTC.